This T cell receptor beta chain was sequenced for a study of CD4+ T cells in melanoma. Overall study results and limits: Reportedly, melanoma neoantigen-specific CD4+ T cells showed varied differentiation states. CD8+ T cell, macrophage and B cell function reportedly correlated with neoantigen-specific CD4+ T cells.

Measured with immunoSEQ multiplex PCR; TCRdb has only the in-frame clones, and not every one. The table has roughly 110,000 clones, 80% to 95% seen once. Comments on this clone: Its antigen is not identified.

This CDR3 contains 15 residues. Trimming cost V 1 base and J 7 bases, with 11 bases left between them. Germline CDR1 is KGHSH and CDR2 is LQKENI. The chain employs TRBV18 and TRBJ2-6; no clear D gene. The receptor comes from a human donor with melanoma. Sequencing input: peripheral blood. DNA of the CDR3: TGTGCCAGCTCACCACGACCTCTCGGAGCCAACGTCCTGACTTTC. Its translation is CASSPRPLGANVLTF.